This T cell receptor beta chain was captured by sequencing in a study of CD8+ T cells in alopecia areata. About the study: Tofacitinib was taken orally by treated patients, and the dose was 5 to 10 mg twice daily. Treatment ran 6 to 18 months, with 6 months of follow-up afterward. General observations from the study: Uncertain still, given a single nonresponder, is whether baseline CD8+ expansion links to response.

A single count supports this clone. The antigen remains unidentified. Sequencing used cDNA as its template, made by extracting RNA and reverse transcribing it. The data were produced by immunoSEQ multiplex PCR, yet TCRdb's version contains in-frame clones alone and is incomplete. The data hold more than 110,000 clones, with nearly 55% observed a single time. Treatment defined: oral pan-JAK inhibitor, 5-10 mg twice daily. Researchers took lesional scalp punch biopsies and peripheral blood from people who were alopecia areata patients. The sample consisted of CD8+ T cells sorted from blood, taken at week 4, from a patient treated with tofacitinib. The receptor was derived from a human donor with alopecia areata.

CDR3 nucleotides: TGTGCCACCTTGGGGGACAGCCAAGAGACCCAGTACTTC. Its protein is CATLGDSQETQYF. This sequence joins TRBV10-3 and TRBJ2-5, with 7 bases matching TRBD1. The ends lost 10 bases at V and 1 base at J; junction bases unmatched: 6. Per the germline V gene, CDR1 is ENHRY and CDR2 is SYGVKD. There are 13 residues in the CDR3.